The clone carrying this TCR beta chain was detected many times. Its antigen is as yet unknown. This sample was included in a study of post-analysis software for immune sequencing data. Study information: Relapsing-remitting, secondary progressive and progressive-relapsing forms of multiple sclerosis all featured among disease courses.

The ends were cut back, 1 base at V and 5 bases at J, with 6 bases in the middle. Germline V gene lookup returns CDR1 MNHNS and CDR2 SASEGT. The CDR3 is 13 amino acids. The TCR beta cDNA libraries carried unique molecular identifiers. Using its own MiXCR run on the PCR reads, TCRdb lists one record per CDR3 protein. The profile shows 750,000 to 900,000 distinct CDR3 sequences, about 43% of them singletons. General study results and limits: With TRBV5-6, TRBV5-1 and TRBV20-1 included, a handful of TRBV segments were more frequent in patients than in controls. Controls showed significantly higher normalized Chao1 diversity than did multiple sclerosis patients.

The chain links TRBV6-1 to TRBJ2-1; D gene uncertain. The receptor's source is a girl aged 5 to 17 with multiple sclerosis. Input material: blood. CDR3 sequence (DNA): TGTGCCAGCAGTGAAGGCTGGCACAATGAGCAGTTCTTC. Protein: CASSEGWHNEQFF.